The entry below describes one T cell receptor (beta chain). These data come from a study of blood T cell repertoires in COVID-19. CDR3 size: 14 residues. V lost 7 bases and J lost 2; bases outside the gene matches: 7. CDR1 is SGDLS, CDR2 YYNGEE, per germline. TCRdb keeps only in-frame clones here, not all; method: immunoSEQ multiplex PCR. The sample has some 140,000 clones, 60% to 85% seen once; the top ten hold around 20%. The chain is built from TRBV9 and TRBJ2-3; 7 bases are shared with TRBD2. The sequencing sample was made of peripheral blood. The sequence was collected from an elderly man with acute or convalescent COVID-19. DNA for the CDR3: TGTGCCAGCGGGCGGCGGGGGACCACAGATACGCAGTATTTT. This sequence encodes CASGRRGTTDTQYF. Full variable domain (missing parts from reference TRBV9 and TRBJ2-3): DSGVTQTPKHLITATGQRVTLRCSPRSGDLSVYWYQQSLDQGLQFLIQYYNGEERAKGNILERFSAQQFPDLHSELNLSSLELGDSALYFCASGRRGTTDTQYFGPGTRLTVL.